Reported below is one TCR beta chain. Its specificity is not known. V shed 6 bases and J 4 bases; nucleotides not matched to a gene: 7. In germline, CDR1 is SGHNT, CDR2 YENEEA. The CDR3 consists of 14 residues. The data are from a study of T cell responses to AZD1222 COVID-19 vaccine. Notes on the study in general: Spike-specific TCR breadth and depth both grew after two AZD1222 doses. Targets within unmutated variant regions were reportedly found for nearly half of spike-specific TCRs. Recipients of AZD1222 seropositive at baseline numbered only five or six.

Using immunoSEQ multiplex PCR, the repertoire was profiled, and TCRdb retains in-frame clones only, with some absent. The sample consists of over 100,000 clones, approximately 83% of them appearing once. This chain uses TRBV11-3 with TRBJ2-3, with 7 bases identical to TRBD1. The sample consisted of peripheral blood, taken on day 0 of AZD1222 vaccination. This TCR derives from an adult in good health. The CDR3 reads CASSLHRGADTQYF. Written as DNA, the CDR3 is TGTGCCAGCAGTTTACACAGGGGCGCAGATACGCAGTATTTT. Looking up the rest from reference TRBV11-3 and TRBJ2-3 gives the full variable domain: EAGVVQSPRYKIIEKKQPVAFWCNPISGHNTLYWYLQNLGQGPELLIRYENEEAVDDSQLPKDRFSAERLKGVDSTLKIQPAELGDSAVYLCASSLHRGADTQYFGPGTRLTVL.